This T cell receptor beta chain stems from a study of identical twins. V lost 4 bases, J lost 1 base, and 5 bases lay in between. Germline V gene data show CDR1 as SEHNR and CDR2 as FQNEAQ (reference sequence). The CDR3 runs 13 residues. Study-level results: Out-of-frame sharing of TCR alpha in monozygotic twins was underestimated by models. Among out-of-frame alpha sequences shared by twins, low generation probability occurred in excess. Clonotypes of the beta chain that were abundant in cord blood carried fewer insertions (memory repertoires showed none).

Points on this clonotype: Its antigen remains unknown.

Using its own MiXCR run on the 5' RACE reads, TCRdb lists one record per CDR3 protein. The profile covers roughly 480,000 distinct CDR3 sequences, with 20% to 25% appearing a single time and roughly 2.8% taken by the ten largest. Separately, the same data were catalogued under a study of T cells expressing NK-cell markers. According to that study: Leadership of the CD3+CD56-NKG2C+ fraction also belonged to these clonotypes in a handful of donors.

V usage is TRBV7-9 and J usage is TRBJ2-1, with D unclear. The sample was CD4+ T cells sorted from blood. This clonotype was sampled from a woman between 18 and 30 years old in good health. CDR3 protein: CASSYESYNEQFF. The DNA for the CDR3 is TGTGCCAGCAGCTATGAGTCCTACAATGAGCAGTTCTTC.